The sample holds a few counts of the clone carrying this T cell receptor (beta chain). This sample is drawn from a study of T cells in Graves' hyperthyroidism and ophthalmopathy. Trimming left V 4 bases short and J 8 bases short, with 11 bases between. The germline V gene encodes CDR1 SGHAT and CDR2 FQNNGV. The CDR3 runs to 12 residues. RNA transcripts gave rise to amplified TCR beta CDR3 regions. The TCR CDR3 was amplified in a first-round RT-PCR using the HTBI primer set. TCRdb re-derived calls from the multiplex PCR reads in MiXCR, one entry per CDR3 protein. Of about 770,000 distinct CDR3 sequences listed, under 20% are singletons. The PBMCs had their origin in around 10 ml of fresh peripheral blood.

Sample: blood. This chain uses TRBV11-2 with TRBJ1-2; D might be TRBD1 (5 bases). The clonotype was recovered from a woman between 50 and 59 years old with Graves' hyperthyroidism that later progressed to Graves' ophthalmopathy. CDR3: CASSSKDKGYTF. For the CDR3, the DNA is TGTGCCAGCAGCTCGAAGGACAAAGGCTACACCTTC.